The clone carrying this T cell receptor (beta chain) has a count of ten or more. What it binds is not known. The sample comes from a study of CD8+CD57+ T cells in acquired aplastic anemia. Points from the study as a whole: Patients and controls had in common approximately 30 CD8+ CDR3 sequences.

All patients picked for sequencing had shown, by flow cytometry, an expansion of CD8+CD57+ cells. Blood samples were obtained from patients who had received no prior therapy. Genomic DNA, serving as template, underwent TCR beta VDJ and CDR3 profiling. TCRdb independently ran MiXCR on the reads; one entry per CDR3 protein. The sample includes 310,000 or so distinct CDR3 sequences, under 65% of them seen just once. The source material was sorted CD4+, CD8+, or CD8+CD57+ T cells (not recorded which) from PBMCs. The receptor comes from a human donor with aplastic anemia.

In DNA form, the CDR3 reads TGTGCCAGCTCATCCAGGGGGATGGGGACTGAAGCTTTCTTT. As protein: CASSSRGMGTEAFF. The rearrangement joins TRBV18 to TRBJ1-1; 7 nucleotides match TRBD1. This CDR3 region has 14 residues. The germline gives CDR1 KGHSH, CDR2 LQKENI. Trimming at V came to 5 bases and at J to 5 bases, leaving 8 bases not matched to a gene.